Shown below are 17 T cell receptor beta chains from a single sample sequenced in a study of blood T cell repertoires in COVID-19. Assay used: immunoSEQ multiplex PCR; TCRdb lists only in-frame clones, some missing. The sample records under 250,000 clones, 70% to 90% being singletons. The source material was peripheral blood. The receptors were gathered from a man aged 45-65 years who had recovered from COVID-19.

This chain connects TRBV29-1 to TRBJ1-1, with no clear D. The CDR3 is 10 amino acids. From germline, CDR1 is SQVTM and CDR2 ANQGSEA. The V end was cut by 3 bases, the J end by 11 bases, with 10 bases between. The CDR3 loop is CSVEGGDAFF. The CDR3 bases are TGCAGCGTTGAGGGAGGAGATGCTTTCTTT.

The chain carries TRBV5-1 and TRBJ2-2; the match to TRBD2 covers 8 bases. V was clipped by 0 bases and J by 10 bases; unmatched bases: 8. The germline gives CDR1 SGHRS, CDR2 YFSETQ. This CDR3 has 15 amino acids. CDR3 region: CASSLGSGSREELFF. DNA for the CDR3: TGCGCCAGCAGCTTGGGGAGCGGGAGTCGGGAGGAGCTGTTTTTT.

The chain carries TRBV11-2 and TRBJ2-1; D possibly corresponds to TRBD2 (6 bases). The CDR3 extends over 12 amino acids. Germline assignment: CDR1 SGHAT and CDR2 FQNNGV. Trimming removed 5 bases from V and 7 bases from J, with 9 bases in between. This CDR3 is CASSATRNEQFF. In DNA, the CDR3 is TGTGCCAGCAGCGCGACTAGAAATGAGCAGTTCTTC. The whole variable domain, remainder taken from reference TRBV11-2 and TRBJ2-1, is EAGVAQSPRYKIIEKRQSVAFWCNPISGHATLYWYQQILGQGPKLLIQFQNNGVVDDSQLPKDRFSAERLKGVDSTLKIQPAKLEDSAVYLCASSATRNEQFFGPGTRLTVL.

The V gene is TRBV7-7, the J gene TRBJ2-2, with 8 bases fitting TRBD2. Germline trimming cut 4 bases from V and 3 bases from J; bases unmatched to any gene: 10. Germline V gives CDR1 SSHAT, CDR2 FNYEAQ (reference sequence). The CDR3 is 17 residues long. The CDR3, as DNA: TGTGCCAGCAGCTCCCGGGGGGGGCAGGGATACACCGGGGAGCTGTTTTTT. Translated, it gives CASSSRGGQGYTGELFF.

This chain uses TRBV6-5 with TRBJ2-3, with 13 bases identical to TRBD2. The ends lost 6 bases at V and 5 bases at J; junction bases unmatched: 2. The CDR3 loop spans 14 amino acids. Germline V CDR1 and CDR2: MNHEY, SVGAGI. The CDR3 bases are TGTGCCAGCAGAACTAGCGGGAGGGTAGATACGCAGTATTTT. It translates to CASRTSGRVDTQYF.

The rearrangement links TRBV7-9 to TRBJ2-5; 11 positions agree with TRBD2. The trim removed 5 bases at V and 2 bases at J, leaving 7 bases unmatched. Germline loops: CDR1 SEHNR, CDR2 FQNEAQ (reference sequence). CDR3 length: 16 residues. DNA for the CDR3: TGTGCCAGCAGCCCTGGGACTAGCGGACCACAAGAGACCCAGTACTTC. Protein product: CASSPGTSGPQETQYF.

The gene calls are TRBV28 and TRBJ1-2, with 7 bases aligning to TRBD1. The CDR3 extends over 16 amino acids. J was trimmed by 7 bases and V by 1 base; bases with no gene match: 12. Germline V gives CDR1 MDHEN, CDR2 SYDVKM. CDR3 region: CASSLSTPTGTGGYTF. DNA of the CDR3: TGTGCCAGCAGTTTATCCACACCGACAGGGACGGGTGGCTACACCTTC.

The chain's CDR3 is CASTPRDSYEQYF. The DNA of the CDR3 is TGTGCCAGCACCCCCCGGGACAGCTACGAGCAGTACTTC. The rearrangement uses TRBV7-9 and TRBJ2-7; the match to TRBD1 covers 7 bases. The V gene end was trimmed by 7 bases and the J gene end by 3 bases; junction bases not matched to a gene: 6. From germline, CDR1 is SEHNR and CDR2 FQNEAQ (reference sequence). CDR3 length: 13 residues.

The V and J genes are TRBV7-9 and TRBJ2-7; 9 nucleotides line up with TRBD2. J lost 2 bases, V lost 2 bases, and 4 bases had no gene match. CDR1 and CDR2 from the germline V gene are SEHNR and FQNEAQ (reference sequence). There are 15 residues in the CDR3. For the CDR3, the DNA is TGTGCCAGCAGCTTACAAGCGGGAGGCCCCTACGAGCAGTACTTC. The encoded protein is CASSLQAGGPYEQYF.

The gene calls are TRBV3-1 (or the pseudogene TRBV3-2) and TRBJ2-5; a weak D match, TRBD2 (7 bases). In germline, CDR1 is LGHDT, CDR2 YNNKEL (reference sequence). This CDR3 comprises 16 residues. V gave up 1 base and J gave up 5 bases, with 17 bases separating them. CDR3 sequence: CASSQGIRGAEETQYF. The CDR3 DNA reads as TGTGCCAGCAGCCAAGGGATCCGGGGGGCCGAGGAGACCCAGTACTTC.

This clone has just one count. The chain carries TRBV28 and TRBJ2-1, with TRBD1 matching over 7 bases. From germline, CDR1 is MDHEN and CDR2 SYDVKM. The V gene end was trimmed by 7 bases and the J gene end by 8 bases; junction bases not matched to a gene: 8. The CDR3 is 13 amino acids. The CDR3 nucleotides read TGTGCCAGCATACCGACAGGGTGGGATGAGCAGTTCTTC. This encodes CASIPTGWDEQFF.

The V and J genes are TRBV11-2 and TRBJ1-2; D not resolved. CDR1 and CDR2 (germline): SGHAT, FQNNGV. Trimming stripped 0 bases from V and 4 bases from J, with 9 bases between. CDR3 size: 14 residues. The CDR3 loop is CASSLDTTAYGYTF. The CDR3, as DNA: TGTGCCAGCAGCTTAGATACCACAGCCTATGGCTACACCTTC. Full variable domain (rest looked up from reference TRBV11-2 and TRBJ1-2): EAGVAQSPRYKIIEKRQSVAFWCNPISGHATLYWYQQILGQGPKLLIQFQNNGVVDDSQLPKDRFSAERLKGVDSTLKIQPAKLEDSAVYLCASSLDTTAYGYTFGSGTRLTVV.

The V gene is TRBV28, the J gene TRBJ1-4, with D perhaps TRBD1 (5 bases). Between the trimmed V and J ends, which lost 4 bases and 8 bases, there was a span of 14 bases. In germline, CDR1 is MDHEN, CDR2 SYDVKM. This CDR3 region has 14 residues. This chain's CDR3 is CASSSHRFREKLFF. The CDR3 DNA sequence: TGTGCCAGCAGTTCCCACAGGTTTAGGGAAAAACTGTTTTTT.

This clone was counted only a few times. CDR3 loop: CASRKPDRAGQAFF. The CDR3 DNA is TGTGCCAGCAGGAAACCGGACAGGGCTGGCCAAGCTTTCTTT. The chain uses TRBV27 and TRBJ1-1, with 8 bases lining up with TRBD1. Losses at the gene ends were 6 bases for V and 9 bases for J; bases not matched to a gene: 12. This CDR3 has 14 amino acids. The V gene's germline CDR1 is MNHEY and CDR2 SMNVEV (reference sequence).

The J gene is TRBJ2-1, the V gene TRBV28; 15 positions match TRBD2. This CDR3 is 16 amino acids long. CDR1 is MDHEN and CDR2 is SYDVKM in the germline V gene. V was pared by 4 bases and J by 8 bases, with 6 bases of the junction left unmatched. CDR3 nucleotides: TGTGCCAGCAGTTCCCCCGGGACTAGCGGGAGGTATGAGCAGTTCTTC. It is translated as CASSSPGTSGRYEQFF.

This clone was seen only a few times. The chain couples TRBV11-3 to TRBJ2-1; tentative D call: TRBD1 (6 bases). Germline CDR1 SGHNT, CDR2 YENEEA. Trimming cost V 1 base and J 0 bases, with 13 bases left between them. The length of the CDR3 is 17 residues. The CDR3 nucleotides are TGTGCCAGCAGCTTAGGGGGGCCAACGGGCTCCTACAATGAGCAGTTCTTC. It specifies CASSLGGPTGSYNEQFF.

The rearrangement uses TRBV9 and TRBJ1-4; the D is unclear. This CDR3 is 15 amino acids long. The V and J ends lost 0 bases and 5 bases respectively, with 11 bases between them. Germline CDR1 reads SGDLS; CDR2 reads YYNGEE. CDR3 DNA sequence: TGTGCCAGCAGCGTAGGTCAACCTAACAATGAAAAACTGTTTTTT. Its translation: CASSVGQPNNEKLFF.